This TCR beta chain was documented in a study of CD8 T cells in ankylosing spondylitis. This clonotype was observed at least ten times. The antigen is undetermined. Via MiXCR, TCRdb re-called the 5' RACE reads, giving one row per CDR3 protein. Of roughly 90,000 distinct CDR3 sequences listed, about 8.3% are singletons. This CDR3 region has 13 residues. V lost 5 bases to trimming and J lost 4 bases, with 9 bases between them. CDR1 and CDR2 (germline): MNHEY, SVGAGI. Whole-study findings and limits: Existing reports had already noted some motif variants in reactive arthritis synovial fluid and blood.

The sequence was collected from a male donor with ankylosing spondylitis or in good health (not recorded which). Sequenced material: blood, either unsorted or a sorted T cell fraction (not recorded which). The chain combines TRBV6-5 with TRBJ1-3; D not certain. For the CDR3, the DNA is TGTGCCAGCAGTAACAACATAGGAAACACCATATATTTT. It translates to CASSNNIGNTIYF.